A selection of T cell receptor beta chains follows, all from one sample in a study of response to subunit inactivated influenza vaccine. TCRdb reprocessed the RT-PCR reads via MiXCR and lists one record per CDR3 protein. Of 550,000 to 800,000 distinct CDR3 sequences detected, around 14% appear once; the ten largest clones hold 5.5% to 7%. The sample consisted of PBMCs from blood, taken around 14 days before vaccination. These receptors were taken from a man in his fifties or sixties who received an inactivated influenza vaccine. CDR3s include the opening cysteine and the closing phenylalanine or tryptophan. Fields, in order: J gene, CDR3 length, D gene, V gene, clone size, CDR3 DNA, CDR3 protein. A D gene is named only where the DNA matches it firmly. The size field is filled for only some rows; it gives once, few, many or a size class.

j_gene: TRBJ1-5; len: 15; d_gene: TRBD1; v_gene: TRBV28; abundance: many; CDR3nt: TGTGCCAGCAGCCTGTTGACAGGGGGCAATCAGCCCCAGCATTTT; CDR3aa: CASSLLTGGNQPQHF
j_gene: TRBJ1-1; len: 14; d_gene: .; v_gene: TRBV5-6; abundance: few; CDR3nt: TGTGCCAGCAGCTGGAGGGGTTCGGACACTGAAGCTTTCTTT; CDR3aa: CASSWRGSDTEAFF
j_gene: TRBJ1-1; len: 13; d_gene: .; v_gene: TRBV20-1; abundance: many; CDR3nt: TGCAGTGCTAGAGTACGGGGGGTCACTGAAGCTTTCTTT; CDR3aa: CSARVRGVTEAFF
j_gene: TRBJ2-5; len: 13; d_gene: TRBD2; v_gene: TRBV12-3/TRBV12-4; abundance: few; CDR3nt: TGTGCCAGCACCCCTAGCGGGGGGGGGTCCCAGTACTTC; CDR3aa: CASTPSGGGSQYF
j_gene: TRBJ1-4; len: 15; d_gene: .; v_gene: TRBV6-5; abundance: few; CDR3nt: TGTGCCAGCAGTTACTCTCGACGGCTTAATGAAAAACTGTTTTTT; CDR3aa: CASSYSRRLNEKLFF
j_gene: TRBJ2-1; len: 16; d_gene: TRBD1; v_gene: TRBV15; abundance: .; CDR3nt: TGTGCCACCAGCAGAGTGGCCAGGGGGTTATTCAATGAGCAGTTCTTC; CDR3aa: CATSRVARGLFNEQFF
j_gene: TRBJ1-2; len: 14; d_gene: TRBD1; v_gene: TRBV29-1; abundance: once; CDR3nt: TGCAGCGTTGTTCTTCTAGACAGGGGCGAGGGCTACACCTTC; CDR3aa: CSVVLLDRGEGYTF
j_gene: TRBJ2-2; len: 16; d_gene: .; v_gene: TRBV7-6; abundance: few; CDR3nt: TGTGCCAGCAGCTTTCTGTCGGCGGGGACCACCGGGGAGCTGTTTTTT; CDR3aa: CASSFLSAGTTGELFF
j_gene: TRBJ2-1; len: 13; d_gene: TRBD2; v_gene: TRBV24-1; abundance: many; CDR3nt: TGTGCCACCGGGGAGGGAATTACTGGAACTCAGTTCTTC; CDR3aa: CATGEGITGTQFF
j_gene: TRBJ2-3; len: 17; d_gene: TRBD2; v_gene: TRBV27; abundance: .; CDR3nt: TGTGCCAGCGGAGTACTAGCGGGGGGACCTAGCACAGATACGCAGTATTTT; CDR3aa: CASGVLAGGPSTDTQYF
j_gene: TRBJ1-2; len: 13; d_gene: .; v_gene: TRBV7-2; abundance: .; CDR3nt: TGTGCCAGCAGCGCCAGTTATAACTATGGCTACACCTTC; CDR3aa: CASSASYNYGYTF
j_gene: TRBJ1-1; len: 17; d_gene: .; v_gene: TRBV14; abundance: few; CDR3nt: TGTGCCAGCAGCCCGCGGACCCTTGGGAATGTAAGGACTGAAGCTTTCTTT; CDR3aa: CASSPRTLGNVRTEAFF
j_gene: TRBJ1-4; len: 12; d_gene: .; v_gene: TRBV30; abundance: .; CDR3nt: TGTGCCTGGACCAGGGACCTGAAGCCAAATCGATTT; CDR3aa: CAWTRDLKPNRF
j_gene: TRBJ2-7; len: 15; d_gene: .; v_gene: TRBV21-1; abundance: few; CDR3nt: TGTGCCAGCAGCAAAGTAGTCGGACTCTCCTACGAGCAGTACTTC; CDR3aa: CASSKVVGLSYEQYF
j_gene: TRBJ2-3; len: 17; d_gene: TRBD2; v_gene: TRBV7-2; abundance: few; CDR3nt: TGTGCCAGCAGCTTAGCCGAAGCGGGGCGATCCACAGATACGCAGTATTTT; CDR3aa: CASSLAEAGRSTDTQYF
j_gene: TRBJ1-1; len: 14; d_gene: .; v_gene: TRBV28; abundance: few; CDR3nt: TGTGCCAGCACCGTCCAGGGACGGGCCACTGAAGCTTTCTTT; CDR3aa: CASTVQGRATEAFF
j_gene: TRBJ2-7; len: 14; d_gene: .; v_gene: TRBV6-2/TRBV6-3; abundance: .; CDR3nt: TGTGCCAGCAAGAAAACAGGGTTCTCCTACGAGCAGTACTTC; CDR3aa: CASKKTGFSYEQYF
j_gene: TRBJ2-7; len: 15; d_gene: TRBD2; v_gene: TRBV29-1; abundance: .; CDR3nt: TGCAGCGTTGTGTCGGCTAGCGGGAGTGGTGGCGAGCAGTACTTC; CDR3aa: CSVVSASGSGGEQYF
j_gene: TRBJ2-1; len: 13; d_gene: .; v_gene: TRBV29-1; abundance: .; CDR3nt: TGCAGCGTTGCCGGGACTGCCTACAATGAGCAGTTCTTC; CDR3aa: CSVAGTAYNEQFF
j_gene: TRBJ1-2; len: 14; d_gene: TRBD1; v_gene: TRBV6-1; abundance: many; CDR3nt: TGTGCCAGCACAAACGACAGGGGACACCATGGCTACACCTTC; CDR3aa: CASTNDRGHHGYTF
j_gene: TRBJ2-4; len: 15; d_gene: .; v_gene: TRBV11-2; abundance: few; CDR3nt: TGTGCCAGCAGCTTTGATACGAACCTTCATAATGATCAGTACTTC; CDR3aa: CASSFDTNLHNDQYF
j_gene: TRBJ2-3; len: 14; d_gene: .; v_gene: TRBV7-8; abundance: .; CDR3nt: TGTGCCAGCAGCTTATCCAGGGTAGGGGATACGCAGTATTTT; CDR3aa: CASSLSRVGDTQYF
j_gene: TRBJ2-5; len: 12; d_gene: .; v_gene: TRBV30; abundance: .; CDR3nt: TGTGCCTGGAGCTCGGGGGCAGAGACCCAGTACTTC; CDR3aa: CAWSSGAETQYF
j_gene: TRBJ2-3; len: 15; d_gene: TRBD2; v_gene: TRBV4-1; abundance: .; CDR3nt: TGCGCCAGCAGCCAAGACGGGAGGACCTCAGATACGCAGTATTTT; CDR3aa: CASSQDGRTSDTQYF
j_gene: TRBJ2-7; len: 14; d_gene: TRBD1; v_gene: TRBV29-1; abundance: .; CDR3nt: TGCAGCGTTCAGGGACAGGGTTTCTTCGACGAGCAGTACTTC; CDR3aa: CSVQGQGFFDEQYF
j_gene: TRBJ2-2; len: 14; d_gene: .; v_gene: TRBV20-1; abundance: .; CDR3nt: TGCAGTGCTAGCGGGGGGCGAACGGGCGGGGAGCTGTTTTTT; CDR3aa: CSASGGRTGGELFF